Below, 24 T cell receptor beta chains from the same sample are listed, as sequenced in a study of T cell responses to AZD1222 COVID-19 vaccine. The assay was immunoSEQ multiplex PCR, and TCRdb's table has in-frame clones only and misses some. The sample shows around 30,000 clones, 93% of them seen only once. Sample: peripheral blood, taken on day 0 of AZD1222 vaccination. The receptors come from an adult in good health.

The chain employs TRBV5-6 and TRBJ2-3; the D is unclear. CDR3 size: 14 residues. The V gene lost 4 bases and the J gene lost 5 bases, with 14 bases spanning the gap. CDR1 is SGHDT, CDR2 YYEEEE, per germline. This CDR3 is CASSPTLRLDTQYF. The CDR3 DNA is TGTGCCAGCAGCCCGACCCTCCGCCTAGATACGCAGTATTTT.

The chain joins TRBV18 to TRBJ1-2; TRBD1 might be the D (5 bases). There are 15 residues in the CDR3. The V gene lost 4 bases and the J gene lost 8 bases, with 20 bases spanning the gap. The germline CDR1 and CDR2 sequences are KGHSH and LQKENI. CDR3 in amino acids: CASSLVSGTTVGYTF. CDR3 nucleotide sequence: TGTGCCAGCTCACTAGTTTCCGGGACGACTGTCGGCTACACCTTC.

This chain uses TRBV25-1 with TRBJ2-1; either TRBD1 or TRBD2 may supply D (5 bases each). The V end lost 5 bases, the J end lost 0 bases, and 11 bases lay between the germline ends. Germline CDR1 reads MGHDK; CDR2 reads SYGVNS. This CDR3 has 15 amino acids. The CDR3 coding sequence is TGTGCCAGCAGTTCTACTAGGGGCTCCTACAATGAGCAGTTCTTC. This gives the protein CASSSTRGSYNEQFF.

This clone came up a few times. The CDR3 here is CASQRGLLVGTDTQYF. DNA of the CDR3: TGCGCCAGCCAGAGGGGCCTACTGGTAGGCACAGATACGCAGTATTTT. V and J are TRBV4-1 and TRBJ2-3; the D gene could be TRBD1 or TRBD2 (5 bases each). CDR3 length: 16 amino acids. Germline V gene data show CDR1 as MGHRA and CDR2 as YSYEKL. The germline V and J ends were trimmed by 8 bases and 1 base, with 19 bases remaining between them.

This sequence joins TRBV27 and TRBJ1-2, with D maybe TRBD1 (5 bases). With 6 bases removed from V and 7 bases from J, the gap between germline ends came to 18 bases. Germline CDR1 is MNHEY and CDR2 is SMNVEV (reference sequence). This CDR3 has 14 residues. The CDR3 bases are TGTGCCAGCAGCTCGGGACCCGTCGGGGTTGGCTACACCTTC. The encoded protein is CASSSGPVGVGYTF.

This chain connects TRBV10-1 to TRBJ2-7, with 7 positions matching TRBD2. Germline values: CDR1 WNHNN, CDR2 SYGVQD (reference sequence). V dropped 1 base and J dropped 2; count of bases not matched to a gene: 5. The CDR3 covers 15 residues. CDR3 coding DNA: TGCGCCAGCAGTGAGTTTGGGGAGGGTCCCTACGAGCAGTACTTC. Its protein product is CASSEFGEGPYEQYF.

V is TRBV3-1 (or the pseudogene TRBV3-2) and J is TRBJ1-1, with no clear D. The CDR3 totals 16 residues. V lost 4 bases and J 6 bases, leaving 21 bases between the germline ends. Germline CDR1 LGHDT, CDR2 YNNKEL (reference sequence). The CDR3: CASSLTSGVRSSEAFF. The CDR3 coding sequence is TGTGCCAGCAGCCTAACCTCTGGCGTTCGGAGCTCTGAAGCTTTCTTT.

V and J are TRBV7-9 and TRBJ1-3; no firm D call. V lost 2 bases and J 3 bases, leaving 8 bases between the germline ends. Germline V lookup: CDR1 SEHNR, CDR2 FQNEAQ (reference sequence). The CDR3 sequence is 14 residues long. The CDR3 DNA reads as TGTGCCAGCAGCTTAAATTTGGGTGGAAACACCATATATTTT. Translated, it gives CASSLNLGGNTIYF.

Regarding this clone: An end of the junction does not agree with germline; a read error may underlie this. The CDR3 nucleotides read TGTGCCACCAGCAGAGATGGCAAACAGCCCCAGCATTTT. Translation: CATSRDGKQPQHF. The rearrangement joins TRBV15 to TRBJ1-5, with unresolved D. The germline V gene encodes CDR1 LNHNV and CDR2 YYDKDF (reference sequence). The CDR3 is 13 amino acids.

V gene TRBV14 combines with J gene TRBJ1-3; no clear D. Trimming removed 1 base at V and 3 bases at J, with 4 bases between. CDR3 size: 13 residues. CDR1 and CDR2 (germline): SGHDN, FVKESK. The CDR3 is CASSQAGGNTIYF. The CDR3 nucleotides are TGTGCCAGCAGCCAAGCAGGTGGAAACACCATATATTTT.

This chain joins TRBV4-1 and TRBJ1-1, with D uncertain. Trimming removed 2 bases from V and 3 bases from J, with 7 bases in between. Germline V lookup: CDR1 MGHRA, CDR2 YSYEKL. The CDR3 sequence is 13 residues long. CDR3 nucleotides: TGCGCCAGCAGCCAATGGGCCCACACTGAAGCTTTCTTT. Translated, it gives CASSQWAHTEAFF.

This chain connects TRBV5-6 to TRBJ2-5; perhaps TRBD1 as D (6 bases). V gave up 0 bases and J gave up 1 base, with 13 bases separating them. This CDR3 is built from 16 residues. Germline V gene sequence: CDR1 SGHDT, CDR2 YYEEEE. The CDR3 loop is CASSLGQARFQETQYF. The CDR3 coding sequence is TGTGCCAGCAGCTTGGGACAGGCGAGGTTCCAAGAGACCCAGTACTTC.

This clone counts as medium-sized (0.01 to 0.1%). The genes are TRBV10-2 and TRBJ2-5; D gene uncertain. V was clipped by 8 bases and J by 5 bases, with 9 bases between them. Germline CDR1 is WSHSY and CDR2 is SAAADI. The CDR3 sequence is 11 residues long. The CDR3 protein is CASQGLETQYF. The CDR3 DNA follows: TGCGCCAGCCAAGGGCTCGAGACCCAGTACTTC.

V is TRBV7-2 and J is TRBJ2-1; D might be TRBD2 (5 bases). Trimming removed 5 bases from V and 6 bases from J, with 17 bases in between. CDR1 and CDR2 (germline): SGHTA, FQGNSA. The CDR3 spans 15 residues. CDR3 sequence: CASSPFSSGGNEQFF. CDR3 nucleotide sequence: TGTGCCAGCAGCCCATTTTCGAGCGGTGGCAATGAGCAGTTCTTC.

The V call is TRBV6-1, the J call TRBJ2-1; D might be TRBD1 or TRBD2, each matching 5 bases. The CDR3 contains 15 residues. Germline V CDR1 and CDR2: MNHNS, SASEGT. The V end lost 2 bases, the J end lost 4 bases, and 12 bases lay between the germline ends. The CDR3: CASSELGDEYNEQFF. The CDR3 DNA sequence: TGTGCCAGCAGTGAACTGGGGGACGAATACAATGAGCAGTTCTTC.

CDR3 loop: CASFLAGGGETQYF. The CDR3 DNA sequence: TGTGCCAGCTTTCTAGCGGGGGGAGGGGAGACCCAGTACTTC. V is TRBV28 and J is TRBJ2-5, with 11 positions matching TRBD2. This CDR3 is built from 14 residues. CDR1 MDHEN and CDR2 SYDVKM come from the germline V gene. V lost 8 bases to trimming and J lost 5 bases; unmatched junction nucleotides: 7.

This clone was counted only a few times. The chain uses TRBV7-2 and TRBJ2-1; tentative D call: TRBD2 (6 bases). Germline CDR1 and CDR2: SGHTA and FQGNSA. The CDR3 is 14 amino acids. Deletions cut 4 bases from V and 8 bases from J, with 15 bases between. The CDR3 region has the DNA TGTGCCAGCAGCTCGTATAGGGAGGCGGATGAGCAGTTCTTC. It specifies CASSSYREADEQFF.

The chain joins TRBV25-1 to TRBJ2-2, with 8 bases aligning to TRBD2. V lost 4 bases, J lost 5 bases, and 6 bases stayed unmatched. Germline loops: CDR1 MGHDK, CDR2 SYGVNS. This CDR3 comprises 15 residues. The DNA of the CDR3 is TGTGCCAGCAGTGCTCGGGGGGGTTCGACCGGGGAGCTGTTTTTT. Translating it yields CASSARGGSTGELFF.

The V and J genes are TRBV12-3 or TRBV12-4 and TRBJ1-2, with TRBD1 identical over 8 bases. Trimming at V came to 2 bases and at J to 5 bases, leaving 1 base not matched to a gene. CDR3 length: 13 amino acids. The CDR3 loop reads CASSLNRGYGYTF. The DNA of the CDR3 is TGTGCCAGCAGTTTAAACAGGGGGTATGGCTACACCTTC.

This clone ranks as medium-sized. The chain joins TRBV6-6 to TRBJ1-3, with D perhaps matching TRBD1 (6 bases). This CDR3 has 16 amino acids. Germline V lookup: CDR1 MNHNY, CDR2 SVGAGI (reference sequence). V was cut by 0 bases and J by 4 bases, with 13 bases left in between. CDR3 sequence: CASSYSVGTSGNTIYF. The CDR3 bases are TGTGCCAGCAGTTACTCGGTGGGGACATCAGGAAACACCATATATTTT.

The chain employs TRBV7-2 and TRBJ2-3, with TRBD2 matching 7 bases. J gave up 1 base and V 2 bases, and 3 bases lay outside the gene matches. The CDR3 loop spans 15 amino acids. CDR1 and CDR2 from the germline V gene are SGHTA and FQGNSA. CDR3 residues: CASSLQSGGTDTQYF. In DNA form, the CDR3 reads TGTGCCAGCAGCTTACAAAGCGGGGGCACAGATACGCAGTATTTT.

The chain employs TRBV7-6 and TRBJ1-2, with a tentative D call TRBD1 (6 bases). The CDR3 has 14 residues. Germline lookup yields CDR1 SGHVS and CDR2 FNYEAQ. Deletions cut 2 bases from V and 4 bases from J, with 11 bases between. Here the CDR3 reads CASSLSGGLYGYTF. The CDR3 DNA sequence: TGTGCCAGCAGCTTAAGTGGGGGGCTCTATGGCTACACCTTC.

This chain links TRBV6-5 with TRBJ2-1; D is possibly TRBD2 (5 bases). The CDR3 has 15 amino acids. V was clipped by 6 bases and J by 7 bases, with 19 bases between them. In germline, CDR1 is MNHEY, CDR2 SVGAGI. The CDR3: CASRKPGSPGNEQFF. Here the CDR3 DNA reads TGTGCCAGCAGAAAACCGGGATCACCCGGGAATGAGCAGTTCTTC.

The V gene is TRBV4-2, the J gene TRBJ2-3, with a weak D call TRBD1 (6 bases). Germline CDR1 and CDR2: LGHNA and YNFKEQ. The CDR3 covers 15 residues. Trimming pared 5 bases from V and 4 bases from J, leaving 16 bases between. In DNA form, the CDR3 reads TGTGCCAGCAGCTACCCCAGGGGTGGCGCAGATACGCAGTATTTT. Amino acids: CASSYPRGGADTQYF.